The entry below describes one T cell receptor beta chain. Its antigen is still unknown. Within one base of it there is no much larger clone, and no base qualities were kept. This entry is derived from a study of shared clonotypes between healthy human individuals (dated by TCRdb to about 2020). For context, the study as a whole: The cohort comprised two women and a few men aged 18 to 49 years. For each donor, CD4 naive and CD4 memory were each run on three plates, CD8 naive on two plates, and CD8 memory on one plate. Blood TCR repertoires of five healthy adults were deeply sequenced to estimate repertoire size and the extent of clonotype sharing between individuals. Libraries were prepared and TCR repertoires were sequenced by different laboratories using diverse techniques, in order to increase sequencing depth and limit assay-specific biases. Each donor's leukapheresis produced roughly between about 0.9 and 9.5 billion PBMCs. Results the study describes overall, beyond this receptor: Sharing across a few donors was observed for about 4.8% of naive CD4, about 3.2% of naive CD8, 2% to 2.5% of memory CD4, and over 0.3% of memory CD8 clonotypes. Naive subsets generally had larger estimated clonotype richness than memory subsets. The genetic and exposure-history diversity represented was limited by the small number of donors. Incomplete sequencing was indicated by rarefaction of sorted-subset datasets, despite the large sequencing depth. Clonotypes shared by all four sorted-subset donors showed higher generation probabilities than non-shared clonotypes. Sampling was restricted to blood, and TCR repertoires in tissue are likely to differ from TCR repertoires in blood. Based on pairwise subsampling, the degree of clonotype sharing among donors was expected to be affected by sequencing depth.

The donors were healthy, HIV-negative adults with no recently reported acute infections or vaccinations. All donors were Caucasian adults living in Nashville, Tennessee, USA. Magnetic negative selection was used to enrich CD4+ T cells, after which naive cells were positively selected on CD45RA and the negative fraction became the memory subset. Blood was obtained by leukapheresis, after which PBMCs were separated by Ficoll-Histopaque density gradient centrifugation and cryopreserved in liquid nitrogen vapor phase. Analytical flow cytometry was used to check the purity and quantity of each magnetically sorted T cell population. Genomic DNA was isolated from every sorted fraction and measured by UV absorbance on a Nanodrop 2000c. V is clipped by 3 bases and J by 1 base, and the sequence between their germline boundaries is 13 bases long. Per the germline V gene, LGHNA is the CDR1 and YSLEER is the CDR2. Spanning cysteine to phenylalanine, the CDR3 consists of 17 amino acids. Of all the DNA, just the CDR3 is kept, 51 bases in frame from base 1.

Using the deep immunoSEQ assay, TCR CDR3 regions were amplified from genomic DNA by multiplex PCR. Extracted genomic DNA from each cell subset was distributed evenly across all wells of several immunoSEQ 96-well plates, and each plate was treated as a replicate. For sorted subsets, 200 to 250 ng of genomic DNA, equivalent to about 30,000 T cell genomes, went into each replicate PCR. The purified libraries were quantified using a Qubit 3.0 fluorometer, sized with a Bioanalyzer 2100, and then quantified again using the KAPA Library Quantification kit. Every immunoSEQ 96-well plate was sequenced on a separate single-read 150-cycle Illumina NextSeq 550 flow cell. The study's processing was this. The immunoSEQ output contained only junctional sequences without quality scores, so filtering could not match that applied to full-length reads. To assign V/J genes and CDR3, sequences were annotated against IMGT germline references using PyIR, a Python wrapper for IgBLAST v1.9. Reads were filtered out if the reads had weak V/J assignments (E-value above 1e-6), no CDR3, stop codons, out-of-frame junctions, or ambiguous translated residues. V3J clonotypes were defined by identical inferred V gene, J gene, and CDR3 amino acid sequence. Percentage overlap between repertoires was calculated by dividing the number of shared unique clonotypes by the size of the smaller repertoire. Three approaches were used to assess repertoire richness: RTK rarefaction, the Chao1 estimator, and Recon v2.1 estimates of unobserved clonotypes. OLGA was used to compute generation probabilities for all TCRbeta clonotypes that the gDNA method yielded from a handful of donors. Imported from immuneACCESS, the table was reduced by TCRdb to in-frame sequences with V and J called. These copies leave out some clones; in studies compared against another copy, an unresolved V gene accounts for under half, and the cause of the remainder is not known. Clone size and the V and J calls come from that table; the DNA yielded D and trimming. In this sample the table shows over 1.5 million clones, 95% to 99% of which occur a single time. The ten largest clonotypes hold roughly 0.45% of the sample.

The chain couples TRBV4-3 to TRBJ2-6; no D segment can be confidently identified. This TCR was recovered from a man aged 25-40 years in good health. The sample was naive CD4+ T cells sorted from blood. The cell subset or site label corresponds to: CD45RA+ positively selected. The CDR3 has the sequence CASSQFLGGSGANVLTF. The sequenced DNA is TGCGCCAGCAGCCAGTTCCTGGGCGGTTCTGGGGCCAACGTCCTGACTTTC.